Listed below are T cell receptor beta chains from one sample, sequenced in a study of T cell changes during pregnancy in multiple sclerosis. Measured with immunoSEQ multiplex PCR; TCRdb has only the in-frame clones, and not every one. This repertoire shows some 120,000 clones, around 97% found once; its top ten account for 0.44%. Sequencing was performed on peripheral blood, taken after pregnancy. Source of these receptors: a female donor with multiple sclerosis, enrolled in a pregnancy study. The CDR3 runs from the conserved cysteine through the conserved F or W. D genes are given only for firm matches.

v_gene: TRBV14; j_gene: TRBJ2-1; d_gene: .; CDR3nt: TGTGCCAGCAGCCAAGAAATCGCGGGGACCGGTAGTGAGCAGTTCTTC; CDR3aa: CASSQEIAGTGSEQFF
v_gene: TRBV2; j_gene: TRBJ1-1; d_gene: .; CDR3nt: TGTGCCAGCAGTACGACAGCCGGTAGACGGGACACTGAAGCTTTCTTT; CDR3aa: CASSTTAGRRDTEAFF
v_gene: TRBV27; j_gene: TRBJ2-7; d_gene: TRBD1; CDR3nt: TGTGCCAGCAGTTCGACAGGGGGCTTAGGCTACGAGCAGTACTTC; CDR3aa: CASSSTGGLGYEQYF
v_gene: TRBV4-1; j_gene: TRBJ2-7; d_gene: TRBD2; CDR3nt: TGCGCCAGCAGCCAAGAAGGACTAGCGGGAGGGCCCTACGAGCAGTACTTC; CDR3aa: CASSQEGLAGGPYEQYF
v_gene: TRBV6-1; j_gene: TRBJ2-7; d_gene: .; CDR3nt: TGTGCCAGCACCTCAAGGGGACTCCGCTACGAGCAGTACTTC; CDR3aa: CASTSRGLRYEQYF
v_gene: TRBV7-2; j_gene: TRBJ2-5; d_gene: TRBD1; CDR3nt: TGTGCCAGCAGCCGCGACAGGGGGCTCGAGACCCAGTACTTC; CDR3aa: CASSRDRGLETQYF
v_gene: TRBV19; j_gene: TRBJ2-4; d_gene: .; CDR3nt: TGTGCCAGTAGTAGCGGGATGGGAGCCAAAAACATTCAGTACTTC; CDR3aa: CASSSGMGAKNIQYF
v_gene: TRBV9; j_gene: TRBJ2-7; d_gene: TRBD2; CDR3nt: TGTGCCAGCAGCGTAGGGGCTAGCGGGATCTCCGAGCAGTACTTC; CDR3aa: CASSVGASGISEQYF
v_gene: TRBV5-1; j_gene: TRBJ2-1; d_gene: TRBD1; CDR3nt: TGCGCCAGCAGCTTGACAGGGGGCCGCACCGTGGGGTACAATGAGCAGTTCTTC; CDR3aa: CASSLTGGRTVGYNEQFF
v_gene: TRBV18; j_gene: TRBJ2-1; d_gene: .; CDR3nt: TGTGCCAGCTCACCACCGCAGGGTTACAATGAGCAGTTCTTC; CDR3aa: CASSPPQGYNEQFF
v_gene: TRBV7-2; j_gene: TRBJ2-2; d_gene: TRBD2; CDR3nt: TGTGCCAGCAGCTCCCCCCCCGGACTAGCGGGAATTAACACCGGGGAGCTGTTTTTT; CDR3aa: CASSSPPGLAGINTGELFF
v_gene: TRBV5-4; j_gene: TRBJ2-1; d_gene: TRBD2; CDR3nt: TGTGCCAGCAGCTTGGACCCGGGAGGAAGCAATGAGCAGTTCTTC; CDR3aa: CASSLDPGGSNEQFF
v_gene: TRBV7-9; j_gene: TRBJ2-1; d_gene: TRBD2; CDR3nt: TGTGCCAGCAGCCTAAGCGGGAGTGAGCAGTTCTTC; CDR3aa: CASSLSGSEQFF
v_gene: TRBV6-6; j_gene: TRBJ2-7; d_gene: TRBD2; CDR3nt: TGTGCCAGCAGTTACTCGATGGGAGGGGTTGAGCAGTACTTC; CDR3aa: CASSYSMGGVEQYF
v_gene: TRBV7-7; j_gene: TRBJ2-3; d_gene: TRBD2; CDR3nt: TGTGCTAGCAGCCGCGGACTAGCGGGACAAGATACGCAGTATTTT; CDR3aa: CASSRGLAGQDTQYF
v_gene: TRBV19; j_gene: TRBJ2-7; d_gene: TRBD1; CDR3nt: TGTGCCAGTAGTATCGGGACAGGGCTCTACGAGCAGTACTTC; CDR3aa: CASSIGTGLYEQYF
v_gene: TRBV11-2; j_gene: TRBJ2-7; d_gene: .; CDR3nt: TGTGCCAGCAGCCCGGACAGTCCAGAGCAGTACTTC; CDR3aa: CASSPDSPEQYF
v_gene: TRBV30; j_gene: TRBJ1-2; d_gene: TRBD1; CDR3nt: TGTGCCTGGAGCACAGGGGGTATCTATGGCTACACCTTC; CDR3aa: CAWSTGGIYGYTF
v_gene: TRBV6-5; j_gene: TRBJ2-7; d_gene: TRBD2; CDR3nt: TGTGCCAGCAGAAGGACTAGCGGTTCCTACGAGCAGTACTTC; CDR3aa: CASRRTSGSYEQYF
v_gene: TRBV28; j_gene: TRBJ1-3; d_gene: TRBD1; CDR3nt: TGTGCCAGCACCAAACCAGGGGGACTGGGGGGAAACACCATATATTTT; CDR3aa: CASTKPGGLGGNTIYF
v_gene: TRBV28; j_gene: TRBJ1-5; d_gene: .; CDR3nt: TGTGCCAGCAGTTTCTTATTGGCCAGCAATCAGCCCCAGCATTTT; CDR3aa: CASSFLLASNQPQHF
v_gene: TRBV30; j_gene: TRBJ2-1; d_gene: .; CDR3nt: TGTGCCTGGAAACTAGTGGCCTCGTACAATGAGCAGTTCTTC; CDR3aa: CAWKLVASYNEQFF
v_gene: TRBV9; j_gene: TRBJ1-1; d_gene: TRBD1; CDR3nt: TGTGCCAGCAGCGACTGGACAGGGGAAGCTTTCTTT; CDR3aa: CASSDWTGEAFF
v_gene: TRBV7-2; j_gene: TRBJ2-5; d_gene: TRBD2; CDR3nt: TGTGCCAGCAGCTTTAGCGGGACCCAAGAGACCCAGTACTTC; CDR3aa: CASSFSGTQETQYF
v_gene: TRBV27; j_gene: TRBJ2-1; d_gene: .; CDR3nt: TGTGCCAGCAGTTTACTAGGCTACAATGAGCAGTTCTTC; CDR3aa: CASSLLGYNEQFF
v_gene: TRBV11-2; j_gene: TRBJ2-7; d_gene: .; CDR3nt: TGTGCCAGCAGCTCTCTAGGCTCCTACGAGCAGTACTTC; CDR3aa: CASSSLGSYEQYF
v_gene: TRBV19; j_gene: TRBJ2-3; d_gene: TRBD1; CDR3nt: TGTGCCAGTAGATCGGGACAGGGGGCTACAGATACGCAGTATTTT; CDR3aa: CASRSGQGATDTQYF